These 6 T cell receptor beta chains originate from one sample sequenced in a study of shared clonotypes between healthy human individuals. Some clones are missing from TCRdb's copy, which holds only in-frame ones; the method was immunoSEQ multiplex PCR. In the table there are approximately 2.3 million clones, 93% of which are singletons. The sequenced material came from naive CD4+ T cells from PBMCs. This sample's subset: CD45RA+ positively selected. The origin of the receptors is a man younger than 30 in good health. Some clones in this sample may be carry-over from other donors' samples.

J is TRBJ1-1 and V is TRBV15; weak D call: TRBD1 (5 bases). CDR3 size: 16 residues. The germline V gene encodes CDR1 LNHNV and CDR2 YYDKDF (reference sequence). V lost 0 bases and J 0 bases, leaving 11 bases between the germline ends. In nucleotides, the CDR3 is TGTGCCACCAGCAGAGATAAGACAGTCATGAACACTGAAGCTTTCTTT. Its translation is CATSRDKTVMNTEAFF.

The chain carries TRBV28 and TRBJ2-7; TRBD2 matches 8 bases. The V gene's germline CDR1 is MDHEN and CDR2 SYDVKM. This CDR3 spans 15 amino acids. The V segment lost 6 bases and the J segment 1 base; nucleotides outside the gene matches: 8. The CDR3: CASSPAGVGSYEQYF. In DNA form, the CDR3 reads TGTGCCAGCAGCCCAGCGGGAGTCGGGTCCTACGAGCAGTACTTC.

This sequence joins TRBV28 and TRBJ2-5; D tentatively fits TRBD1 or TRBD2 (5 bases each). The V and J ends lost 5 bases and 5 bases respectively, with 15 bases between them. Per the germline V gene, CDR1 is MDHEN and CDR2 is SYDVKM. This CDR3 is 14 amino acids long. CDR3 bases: TGTGCCAGCAGTCAGGGATCCGGGGTGGAGACCCAGTACTTC. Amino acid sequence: CASSQGSGVETQYF.

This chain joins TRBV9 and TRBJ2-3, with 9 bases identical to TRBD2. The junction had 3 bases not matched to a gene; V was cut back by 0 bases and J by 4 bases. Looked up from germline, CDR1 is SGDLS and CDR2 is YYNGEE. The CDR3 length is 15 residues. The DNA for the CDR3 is TGTGCCAGCAGCGTAGTGGCTAGCGGGGCAGATACGCAGTATTTT. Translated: CASSVVASGADTQYF.

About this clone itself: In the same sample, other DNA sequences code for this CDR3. As DNA, the CDR3 is TGCGCCAGCAGCTTGGCCAGGTCGAACACTGAAGCTTTCTTT. Encoded protein: CASSLARSNTEAFF. The chain carries TRBV5-1 and TRBJ1-1, with D uncertain. Trimming stripped 0 bases from V and 1 base from J, with 7 bases between. The CDR3 runs 14 residues. Germline CDR1 reads SGHRS; CDR2 reads YFSETQ. The whole variable domain, filled in from reference TRBV5-1 and TRBJ1-1, reads KAGVTQTPRYLIKTRGQQVTLSCSPISGHRSVSWYQQTPGQGLQFLFEYFSETQRNKGNFPGRFSGRQFSNSRSEMNVSTLELGDSALYLCASSLARSNTEAFFGQGTRLTVV.

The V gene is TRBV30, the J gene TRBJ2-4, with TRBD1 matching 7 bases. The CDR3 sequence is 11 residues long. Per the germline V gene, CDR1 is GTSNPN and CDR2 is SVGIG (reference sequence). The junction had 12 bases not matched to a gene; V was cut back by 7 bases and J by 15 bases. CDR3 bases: TGTGCCTCAGGGACAGCTCCCTTGCTGTACTTC. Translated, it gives CASGTAPLLYF.